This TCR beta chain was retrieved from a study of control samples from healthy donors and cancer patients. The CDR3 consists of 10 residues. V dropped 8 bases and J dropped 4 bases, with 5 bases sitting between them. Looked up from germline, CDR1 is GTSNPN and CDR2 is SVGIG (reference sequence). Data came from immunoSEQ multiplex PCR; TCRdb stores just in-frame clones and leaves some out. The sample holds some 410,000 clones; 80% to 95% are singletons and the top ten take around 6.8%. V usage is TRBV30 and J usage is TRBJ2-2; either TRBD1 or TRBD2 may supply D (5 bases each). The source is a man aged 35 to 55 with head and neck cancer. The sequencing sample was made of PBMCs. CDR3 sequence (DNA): TGTGCCGGGGGCACCGGGGAGCTGTTTTTT. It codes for CAGGTGELFF.